One sample yielded the 5 T cell receptor beta chains listed below, sequenced in a study of shared clonotypes between healthy human individuals. Generated by immunoSEQ multiplex PCR, the TCRdb table keeps only in-frame clones and is missing some. The sample shows some 1.1 million clones, approximately 80% of them seen only once. Sample: memory CD4+ T cells from PBMCs. Regarding subset: CD45RA-negative fraction. These receptors all come from a young man in good health. Some clones in this sample may be carry-over from other donors' samples.

This rearrangement joins TRBV4-1 to TRBJ2-7, with TRBD2 identical over 8 bases. The length of the CDR3 is 13 residues. Germline loops: CDR1 MGHRA, CDR2 YSYEKL. V trimming: 0 bases; J trimming: 7 bases; junction bases outside the gene matches: 2. The CDR3 protein is CASSQDPSGEQYF. Written as DNA, the CDR3 is TGCGCCAGCAGCCAAGATCCTAGCGGGGAGCAGTACTTC.

The chain couples TRBV7-6 to TRBJ2-3; D gene uncertain. Trimming pared 3 bases from V and 5 bases from J, leaving 9 bases between. Germline CDR1 SGHVS, CDR2 FNYEAQ. The CDR3 loop spans 13 amino acids. The CDR3 protein is CASSLEGIDTQYF. The CDR3 nucleotides are TGTGCCAGCAGCTTGGAAGGGATAGATACGCAGTATTTT. The full variable domain, in which reference TRBV7-6 and TRBJ2-3 provide the parts outside the CDR3, is GAGVSQSPRYKVTKRGQDVALRCDPISGHVSLYWYRQALGQGPEFLTYFNYEAQQDKSGLPNDRFSAERPEGSISTLTIQRTEQRDSAMYRCASSLEGIDTQYFGPGTRLTVL.

Details on this clone: Other DNA sequences in the sample encode the same CDR3. The chain links TRBV5-1 to TRBJ2-7; possible D gene TRBD1, 6 bases. V gave up 1 base and J gave up 0 bases, with 8 bases separating them. Germline values: CDR1 SGHRS, CDR2 YFSETQ. The CDR3 contains 14 residues. The CDR3 spells CASSLQGPSYEQYF. CDR3 coding DNA: TGCGCCAGCAGCTTGCAGGGGCCCTCCTACGAGCAGTACTTC.

The gene calls are TRBV11-2 and TRBJ1-1; 9 nucleotides agree with TRBD1. V shed 5 bases and J 0 bases; nucleotides not matched to a gene: 7. The CDR3 runs to 16 residues. Germline lookup yields CDR1 SGHAT and CDR2 FQNNGV. CDR3 residues: CASSPRTGAMNTEAFF. CDR3 nucleotides: TGTGCCAGCAGCCCTAGGACAGGGGCTATGAACACTGAAGCTTTCTTT.

DNA of the CDR3: TGTGCCAGCAGCTTGTGGGTGACCTCCGCAACTAATGAAAAACTGTTTTTT. Translating it yields CASSLWVTSATNEKLFF. This chain connects TRBV5-8 to TRBJ1-4; D unclear. Trimming removed 1 base from V and 0 bases from J, with 13 bases in between. This CDR3 is built from 17 residues. Germline V gene lookup returns CDR1 SGHTS and CDR2 YDEGEE.